What follows are 23 T cell receptor beta chains derived from one specimen sequenced in a study of T cell responses to AZD1222 COVID-19 vaccine. The protocol was immunoSEQ multiplex PCR, while the TCRdb copy is restricted to in-frame clones and leaves out a portion. This sample has about 140,000 clones, with around nine tenths found just once. Sequencing used peripheral blood, obtained on day 0 of AZD1222 vaccination. The source of these receptors is an adult in good health.

This chain joins TRBV5-8 and TRBJ2-7, with D possibly being TRBD2 (6 bases). V dropped 5 bases and J dropped 3 bases, with 15 bases sitting between them. Germline CDR1 reads SGHTS; CDR2 reads YDEGEE. The CDR3 consists of 14 residues. CDR3 nucleotide sequence: TGTGCCAGCAGGCAACCGGGACTTCACTACGAGCAGTACTTC. It is translated as CASRQPGLHYEQYF.

The rearrangement uses TRBV3-1 (or the pseudogene TRBV3-2) and TRBJ1-2, with D unresolved. Germline-derived CDR1 and CDR2 are LGHDT and YNNKEL (reference sequence). The CDR3 sequence is 15 residues long. Trimming shortened V by 1 base and J by 0 bases, and 9 bases separated the two germline ends. This CDR3 is CASSQVVTPNYGYTF. CDR3 DNA: TGTGCCAGCAGCCAAGTAGTCACTCCTAACTATGGCTACACCTTC.

This rearrangement joins TRBV30 to TRBJ2-5; 10 bases match TRBD1. The germline V gene encodes CDR1 GTSNPN and CDR2 SVGIG (reference sequence). The CDR3 is made up of 15 amino acids. With V trimmed by 1 base and J by 5 bases, 7 bases remained unmatched. This chain's CDR3 is CAWSGRQGASETQYF. Here the CDR3 DNA reads TGTGCCTGGAGTGGACGACAGGGGGCCTCCGAGACCCAGTACTTC.

V gene TRBV4-1 combines with J gene TRBJ2-5; 9 bases are shared with TRBD1. CDR1 is MGHRA, CDR2 YSYEKL, per germline. V lost 0 bases, J lost 4 bases, and 9 bases stayed unmatched. The CDR3 loop spans 17 amino acids. The CDR3 region is CASSQDTRDRVPETQYF. The CDR3 DNA reads as TGCGCCAGCAGCCAAGATACCCGGGACAGGGTCCCAGAGACCCAGTACTTC.

This sequence joins TRBV7-2 and TRBJ2-3; TRBD2 matches at 11 bases. The CDR3 length is 15 residues. Germline trimming cut 1 base from V and 6 bases from J; bases unmatched to any gene: 3. The V gene's germline CDR1 is SGHTA and CDR2 FQGNSA. CDR3 sequence reads: CASSLGLAGLDTQYF. CDR3 coding DNA: TGTGCCAGCAGCTTAGGACTAGCGGGACTCGATACGCAGTATTTT.

V and J are TRBV20-1 and TRBJ1-3; no firm D call. V was trimmed by 5 bases and J by 3 bases, leaving 5 bases between them. The germline V gene encodes CDR1 DFQATT and CDR2 SNEGSKA (reference sequence). The CDR3 has 11 amino acids. This CDR3 is CSAFVGNTIYF. CDR3 nucleotides: TGCAGTGCTTTCGTTGGAAACACCATATATTTT.

A single count supports this clone. This chain uses TRBV6-2 or TRBV6-3 with TRBJ2-3, with D unclear. Germline V gene data show CDR1 as MNHEY and CDR2 as SVGEGT. The V end lost 2 bases, the J end lost 1 base, and 10 bases lay between the germline ends. The CDR3 is 15 amino acids. The CDR3 here is CASSYPRLGTDTQYF. The CDR3 DNA is TGTGCCAGCAGTTACCCCCGACTGGGCACAGATACGCAGTATTTT.

The V and J genes are TRBV4-1 and TRBJ2-7; 7 bases line up with TRBD2. V gave up 6 bases and J gave up 3 bases; unmatched junction bases: 11. The CDR3 is 15 residues long. Germline CDR1 and CDR2: MGHRA and YSYEKL. CDR3 amino acids: CASRNPAAGVYEQYF. CDR3 coding DNA: TGCGCCAGCAGAAACCCCGCGGCGGGGGTCTACGAGCAGTACTTC.

The CDR3: CASSLPGRATEAFF. CDR3 in DNA: TGTGCCAGCAGCTTGCCAGGGAGGGCCACTGAAGCTTTCTTT. The rearrangement links TRBV5-4 to TRBJ1-1, with TRBD1 as a possible D gene (5 bases). Per germline, CDR1 SGHNT and CDR2 YYREEE (reference sequence). CDR3 length: 14 amino acids. Between the trimmed V and J ends, which lost 1 base and 4 bases, there was a span of 11 bases.

The chain combines TRBV5-1 with TRBJ1-5; tentative D call: TRBD1 (6 bases). Looked up from germline, CDR1 is SGHRS and CDR2 is YFSETQ. The CDR3 runs 14 residues. Trimming removed 4 bases at V and 1 base at J, with 9 bases between. Here the CDR3 DNA reads TGCGCCAGCAGCCCCGGACAGAGCAATCAGCCCCAGCATTTT. Amino acids: CASSPGQSNQPQHF.

V gene TRBV2 combines with J gene TRBJ1-2; D is undetermined. CDR3 size: 16 residues. Germline V lookup: CDR1 SNHLY, CDR2 FYNNEI. Trimming stripped 0 bases from V and 7 bases from J, with 18 bases between. In nucleotides, the CDR3 is TGTGCCAGCAGTGAAGCCCTTCCAACTAGTTTAAGTGGCTACACCTTC. Its translation is CASSEALPTSLSGYTF.

V gene TRBV7-6 combines with J gene TRBJ2-7, with 10 bases identical to TRBD2. CDR3 length equals 17 residues. V gave up 1 base and J gave up 2 bases; unmatched junction bases: 8. Germline CDR1 reads SGHVS; CDR2 reads FNYEAQ. CDR3 DNA sequence: TGTGCCAGCAGCTTAGAGGGGACTAGCGCCCAACCCTACGAGCAGTACTTC. This encodes CASSLEGTSAQPYEQYF. The full variable domain, completed using reference TRBV7-6 and TRBJ2-7, is GAGVSQSPRYKVTKRGQDVALRCDPISGHVSLYWYRQALGQGPEFLTYFNYEAQQDKSGLPNDRFSAERPEGSISTLTIQRTEQRDSAMYRCASSLEGTSAQPYEQYFGPGTRLTVT.

The chain employs TRBV5-1 and TRBJ2-7; TRBD1 matches 9 bases. Germline CDR1 is SGHRS and CDR2 is YFSETQ. Unmatched junction bases numbered 8, after V lost 3 bases and J lost 7 bases. The length of the CDR3 is 14 residues. Here the CDR3 reads CASSYTGGAGEQYF. For the CDR3, the DNA is TGCGCCAGCAGCTATACAGGGGGCGCGGGGGAGCAGTACTTC.

The chain links TRBV7-9 to TRBJ2-7, with D possibly being TRBD2 (6 bases). Per the germline V gene, CDR1 is SEHNR and CDR2 is FQNEAQ (reference sequence). V was cut by 7 bases and J by 0 bases, with 13 bases left in between. The CDR3 extends over 14 amino acids. CDR3 sequence (DNA): TGTGCCAGCACCCAGTGGAGGGCCTCCTACGAGCAGTACTTC. Residues: CASTQWRASYEQYF.

The genes are TRBV4-3 and TRBJ2-7; 7 positions match TRBD1. The CDR3 loop spans 16 amino acids. After removal of 0 bases from V and 6 bases from J, the junction contained 11 bases not matched to a gene. Germline assignment: CDR1 LGHNA and CDR2 YSLEER. For the CDR3, the DNA is TGCGCCAGCAGCCAAGATAGGATGGGGCCAGGGGGCGAGCAGTACTTC. Its translation: CASSQDRMGPGGEQYF.

This clone was seen just once. The chain couples TRBV11-3 to TRBJ2-7; tentatively, D is TRBD1 (5 bases). This CDR3 contains 14 residues. The V gene lost 3 bases and the J gene lost 1 base, with 10 bases spanning the gap. Per the germline V gene, CDR1 is SGHNT and CDR2 is YENEEA. Written as DNA, the CDR3 is TGTGCCAGCAGCTTTGGTCCAGGGTCCTACGAGCAGTACTTC. Its protein product is CASSFGPGSYEQYF.

This chain joins TRBV5-4 and TRBJ1-2, with no clear D. Trimming took 4 bases from V and 0 from J, leaving 13 bases between them. The germline V gene encodes CDR1 SGHNT and CDR2 YYREEE (reference sequence). There are 15 residues in the CDR3. The CDR3 region is CASSRGPEANYGYTF. As DNA, the CDR3 is TGTGCCAGCAGCCGAGGCCCCGAAGCTAACTATGGCTACACCTTC.

The chain combines TRBV10-3 with TRBJ2-1, with D possibly being TRBD1 or TRBD2 (5 bases each). V was cut by 6 bases and J by 9 bases, with 12 bases left in between. The CDR3 length is 12 residues. Per the germline V gene, CDR1 is ENHRY and CDR2 is SYGVKD. In DNA form, the CDR3 reads TGTGCCATCAGGCCAGCCGGGACTGAGCAGTTCTTC. This translates into CAIRPAGTEQFF.

The rearrangement links TRBV2 to TRBJ1-5; 8 bases align to TRBD1. This CDR3 contains 14 residues. V gave up 5 bases and J gave up 2 bases; unmatched junction bases: 2. Germline assignment: CDR1 SNHLY and CDR2 FYNNEI. This CDR3 reads CASSQGAGNQPQHF. In DNA, the CDR3 is TGTGCCAGCAGTCAGGGGGCGGGCAATCAGCCCCAGCATTTT.

The chain combines TRBV2 with TRBJ2-7; no definite D call. Between the trimmed V and J ends, which lost 5 bases and 6 bases, there was a span of 11 bases. Germline values: CDR1 SNHLY, CDR2 FYNNEI. This CDR3 spans 12 amino acids. Here the CDR3 reads CASSSNAREQYF. The CDR3 region has the DNA TGTGCCAGCAGTTCTAACGCGCGCGAGCAGTACTTC.

This clone is a singleton in its sample. V and J are TRBV30 and TRBJ1-4; possibly TRBD1 for D (5 bases). The V and J ends lost 3 bases and 12 bases respectively, with 17 bases between them. The germline gives CDR1 GTSNPN, CDR2 SVGIG (reference sequence). This CDR3 spans 13 amino acids. The CDR3: CAWRTFSGNELFF. The CDR3 coding sequence is TGTGCCTGGAGAACTTTTTCAGGGAATGAACTGTTTTTT.

The chain is built from TRBV7-2 and TRBJ2-4; no clear D gene. This CDR3 is 16 amino acids long. The V end lost 5 bases, the J end lost 6 bases, and 20 bases lay between the germline ends. Looked up from germline, CDR1 is SGHTA and CDR2 is FQGNSA. The CDR3 coding sequence is TGTGCCAGCAGCCCAGAGCGCCCTAGGGTGATAAACATTCAGTACTTC. Protein: CASSPERPRVINIQYF.

V usage is TRBV2 and J usage is TRBJ1-5; no definite D call. The length of the CDR3 is 13 residues. Germline loops: CDR1 SNHLY, CDR2 FYNNEI. V gave up 7 bases and J gave up 2 bases, with 9 bases separating them. CDR3 bases: TGTGCCAGCATCTTGGGTGGCAATCAGCCCCAGCATTTT. It codes for CASILGGNQPQHF.